The 29 T cell receptor beta chains given below trace back to one sample, sequenced in a study of Graves' ophthalmopathy and Graves' hyperthyroidism. RNA transcripts provided the template for amplifying TCR beta CDR3 regions. Second-round multiplex PCR followed a first-round RT-PCR using HTBI primers. TCRdb recomputed calls from the multiplex PCR reads with MiXCR, one row per CDR3 protein. The data show roughly 500,000 distinct CDR3 sequences, 13% to 15% seen once. The sample consisted of blood. The receptors stem from a woman aged 25 to 39 with Graves' ophthalmopathy.

This chain links TRBV5-1 with TRBJ2-7; 7 nucleotides agree with TRBD2. The CDR3 extends over 16 amino acids. J was trimmed by 2 bases and V by 4 bases; bases with no gene match: 12. The V gene's germline CDR1 is SGHRS and CDR2 YFSETQ. The CDR3 DNA reads as TGCGCCAGCAGCCCAAAAGGCGGGAGCCATACCTACGAGCAGTACTTC. Its protein product is CASSPKGGSHTYEQYF.

In this sample, this clonotype turned up a few times. This chain links TRBV2 with TRBJ2-1; perhaps TRBD2 as D (6 bases). Germline CDR1 is SNHLY and CDR2 is FYNNEI. The CDR3 covers 15 residues. The ends were cut back, 4 bases at V and 0 bases at J, with 10 bases in the middle. The CDR3 nucleotides read TGTGCCAGCAGTGGACTAGGAAGCTCCTACAATGAGCAGTTCTTC. Its translation is CASSGLGSSYNEQFF.

This clonotype has ten or more counts. V gene TRBV6-1 combines with J gene TRBJ1-1, with TRBD1 identical over 8 bases. After removal of 7 bases from V and 7 bases from J, the junction contained 5 bases not matched to a gene. The CDR3 is made up of 12 amino acids. From germline, CDR1 is MNHNS and CDR2 SASEGT. DNA for the CDR3: TGTGCCAGCACACCCGGGACAGGTGAAGCTTTCTTT. This codes for CASTPGTGEAFF.

This clonotype was observed at least ten times. The rearrangement joins TRBV28 to TRBJ2-7; 11 bases match TRBD2. Trimming removed 6 bases from V and 2 bases from J; junction bases left unmatched: 18. The germline CDR1 and CDR2 sequences are MDHEN and SYDVKM. CDR3 size: 19 residues. The CDR3 reads CASRSHSGGALTLTYEQYF. DNA of the CDR3: TGTGCCAGCAGGTCTCATAGCGGGGGGGCCCTCACCCTGACCTACGAGCAGTACTTC.

In this sample, this clonotype turned up many times. The chain has TRBV6-1 and TRBJ1-3, with unresolved D. V was pared by 1 base and J by 4 bases, with 5 bases between. The CDR3 is 13 residues long. Germline assignment: CDR1 MNHNS and CDR2 SASEGT. For the CDR3, the DNA is TGTGCCAGCAGTGAAGTCCGGGGAAACACCATATATTTT. The encoded protein is CASSEVRGNTIYF.

This chain joins TRBV11-2 and TRBJ2-5; 7 nucleotides match TRBD2. The CDR3 contains 15 residues. After removal of 5 bases from V and 0 bases from J, the junction contained 6 bases not matched to a gene. The germline gives CDR1 SGHAT, CDR2 FQNNGV. This CDR3 reads CASSMGLQYQETQYF. CDR3 DNA: TGTGCCAGCAGCATGGGACTACAGTACCAAGAGACCCAGTACTTC.

Ten or more counts support this clonotype. The chain recombines TRBV19 with TRBJ1-1; possibly TRBD1 for D (6 bases). V lost 5 bases and J lost 1, with 11 bases in between. Germline CDR1 is LNHDA and CDR2 is SQIVND (reference sequence). CDR3 length equals 14 residues. The CDR3 reads CASSRGHRNTEAFF. DNA for the CDR3: TGTGCCAGTAGTCGGGGACATCGGAACACTGAAGCTTTCTTT.

The chain has TRBV3-1 and TRBJ2-2, with D possibly called TRBD1 or TRBD2 (6 bases each). The CDR3 contains 16 residues. Germline V gene lookup returns CDR1 LGHDT and CDR2 YNNKEL (reference sequence). The V and J ends lost 1 base and 6 bases respectively, with 15 bases between them. As DNA, the CDR3 is TGTGCCAGCAGCCAAGTTCGGGGGCGAACACCCGGGGAGCTGTTTTTT. Translation gives CASSQVRGRTPGELFF.

This clonotype was seen repeatedly, ten times or more. The chain recombines TRBV6-2 or TRBV6-3 with TRBJ1-1; D gene unclear. V was cut by 4 bases and J by 11 bases, with 11 bases left in between. This CDR3 region has 11 residues. Germline CDR1 reads MNHEY; CDR2 reads SVGEGT. The CDR3: CASSSGGWAFF. CDR3 nucleotide sequence: TGTGCCAGCAGTTCGGGCGGGTGGGCTTTCTTT.

This clonotype was seen many times. V is TRBV7-9 and J is TRBJ1-6; D is ambiguous. Looked up from germline, CDR1 is SEHNR and CDR2 is FQNEAQ (reference sequence). Trimming removed 1 base at V and 5 bases at J, with 6 bases between. This CDR3 comprises 14 residues. CDR3 protein: CASSLEDDNSPLHF. The CDR3 bases are TGTGCCAGCAGCTTAGAAGACGATAATTCACCCCTCCACTTT.

This clonotype was counted at least ten times. The V call is TRBV27, the J call TRBJ1-5; 9 nucleotides align to TRBD1. CDR1 is MNHEY, CDR2 SMNVEV, per germline (reference sequence). V lost 4 bases to trimming and J lost 5 bases; unmatched junction nucleotides: 6. The CDR3 spans 15 residues. This CDR3 reads CASSSRTGGDQPQHF. CDR3 DNA sequence: TGTGCCAGCAGTTCCAGAACAGGGGGCGATCAGCCCCAGCATTTT.

In this sample, this clonotype turned up once. It may be a read error: a sequence one base away is much more abundant. V is TRBV7-2 and J is TRBJ2-7; 11 nucleotides match TRBD2. V was clipped by 5 bases and J by 3 bases; unmatched bases: 6. Germline CDR1 SGHTA, CDR2 FQGNSA. The CDR3 extends over 15 amino acids. CDR3 protein: CASSPDSGGVYEQYV. In DNA, the CDR3 is TGTGCCAGCAGCCCTGATAGCGGGGGGGTCTACGAGCAGTACGTC.

This clonotype was counted a few times. The rearrangement uses TRBV19 and TRBJ2-2; D might be TRBD1 (6 bases). Trimming pared 5 bases from V and 7 bases from J, leaving 17 bases between. The CDR3 spans 15 residues. Germline CDR1 LNHDA, CDR2 SQIVND (reference sequence). For the CDR3, the DNA is TGTGCCAGTAGTCCCCAGGCAGGGGTTGACGGGGAGCTGTTTTTT. It specifies CASSPQAGVDGELFF.

The table lists this clonotype with a few counts. This chain connects TRBV10-1 to TRBJ2-2; D is unresolved. Looked up from germline, CDR1 is WNHNN and CDR2 is SYGVQD (reference sequence). This CDR3 comprises 14 residues. V was shortened by 3 bases and J by 5 bases, with 10 bases between the two germline ends. CDR3 loop: CASSEGDGTGELFF. DNA of the CDR3: TGCGCCAGCAGTGAAGGAGACGGGACCGGGGAGCTGTTTTTT.

This clonotype was seen many times. This chain connects TRBV27 to TRBJ2-5; possibly TRBD2 for D (6 bases). CDR1 MNHEY and CDR2 SMNVEV come from the germline V gene (reference sequence). The CDR3 has 14 amino acids. Between the trimmed V and J ends, which lost 5 bases and 5 bases, there was a span of 15 bases. Here the CDR3 DNA reads TGTGCCAGCAGTGCCGAGGGGAGGCGTGAGACCCAGTACTTC. This codes for CASSAEGRRETQYF.

The chain links TRBV12-3 or TRBV12-4 to TRBJ1-2, with TRBD1 as a possible D gene (6 bases). Deletions cut 6 bases from V and 8 bases from J, with 10 bases between. The CDR3 consists of 11 residues. The CDR3 here is CASRARGGYTF. The CDR3 bases are TGTGCCAGCAGAGCCAGGGGAGGCTACACCTTC.

This clonotype was seen ten or more times. The V and J genes are TRBV11-2 and TRBJ2-7; D gene unclear. Per germline, CDR1 SGHAT and CDR2 FQNNGV. This CDR3 is built from 15 residues. The ends were cut back, 1 base at V and 1 base at J, with 11 bases in the middle. CDR3 in DNA: TGTGCCAGCAGCTTAGCATTTGGCAGGTCCTACGAGCAGTACTTC. Amino acid sequence: CASSLAFGRSYEQYF.

This clonotype has at least ten counts. The rearrangement links TRBV19 to TRBJ2-7, with D possibly matching TRBD1 (5 bases). CDR3 length: 14 amino acids. The germline V gene has CDR1 LNHDA and CDR2 SQIVND (reference sequence). V was cut by 2 bases and J by 1 base, with 9 bases left in between. The DNA for the CDR3 is TGTGCCAGTAGTATAAAACAGGAATCCTACGAGCAGTACTTC. It specifies CASSIKQESYEQYF.

This rearrangement joins TRBV12-3 or TRBV12-4 to TRBJ1-2, with D perhaps matching TRBD1 (5 bases). V lost 6 bases and J lost 4, with 18 bases in between. The CDR3 totals 15 residues. CDR3 in DNA: TGTGCCAGCAGGTTAATATCTTCTGGGGGCTATGGCTACACCTTC. Encoded protein: CASRLISSGGYGYTF.

Only a few counts were recorded for this clonotype. The chain is built from TRBV20-1 and TRBJ2-7, with 8 bases fitting TRBD2. Germline loops: CDR1 DFQATT, CDR2 SNEGSKA (reference sequence). V trimming: 3 bases; J trimming: 6 bases; junction bases outside the gene matches: 16. The CDR3 covers 16 residues. Here the CDR3 DNA reads TGCAGTGCTAGCAGCGGGAGTCGTCTCCGGGGCTCCGAGCAGTACTTC. It translates to CSASSGSRLRGSEQYF.

This clonotype was counted ten times or more. The chain has TRBV6-1 and TRBJ2-7, with a tentative D call TRBD2 (5 bases). The CDR3 is 15 amino acids. Trimming left V 1 base short and J 0 bases short, with 10 bases between. Germline values: CDR1 MNHNS, CDR2 SASEGT. CDR3 loop: CASSEGLAYSYEQYF. CDR3 coding DNA: TGTGCCAGCAGTGAAGGGCTAGCCTACTCCTACGAGCAGTACTTC.

This clonotype was counted ten times or more. CDR3 in amino acids: CATSAGSAEQYF. CDR3 DNA sequence: TGTGCCACCAGTGCGGGTTCCGCGGAGCAGTACTTC. V and J are TRBV24-1 and TRBJ2-7; D remains ambiguous. CDR3 length equals 12 residues. Looked up from germline, CDR1 is KGHDR and CDR2 is SFDVKD. Deletions cut 5 bases from V and 7 bases from J, with 11 bases between.

This clonotype appeared a single time. CDR3: CASSFTTYYEQYF. The CDR3, as DNA: TGTGCCAGCAGCTTTACAACGTACTACGAGCAGTACTTC. This chain joins TRBV11-2 and TRBJ2-7; no firm D call. Germline values: CDR1 SGHAT, CDR2 FQNNGV. The CDR3 is made up of 13 amino acids. The V end lost 3 bases, the J end lost 3 bases, and 9 bases lay between the germline ends.

This clonotype was recorded at least ten times. The chain has TRBV6-1 and TRBJ2-2, with 8 bases matching TRBD2. Germline lookup yields CDR1 MNHNS and CDR2 SASEGT. The CDR3 is made up of 14 amino acids. Trimming cost V 7 bases and J 6 bases; bases outside gene matches: 7. The CDR3 region is CASTAGGVPGELFF. The CDR3 bases are TGTGCCAGCACCGCGGGAGGCGTCCCCGGGGAGCTGTTTTTT.

This clonotype was seen a handful of times. Given a much more abundant clone one base away, this may be a read error. The CDR3 spells CASSEEGASGYTF. The DNA for the CDR3 is TGTGCCAGCAGTGAAGAAGGAGCTAGTGGCTACACCTTC. J is TRBJ1-2 and V is TRBV6-4; D gene unclear. The CDR3 is 13 residues long. Trimming left V 3 bases short and J 7 bases short, with 12 bases between. CDR1 and CDR2 from the germline V gene are MRHNA and SNTAGT.

This clonotype appeared a single time. A much larger clonotype is one base distant, so this may be a read error. The CDR3 loop reads CSARDLDREVRSNQPQHF. Written as DNA, the CDR3 is TGCAGTGCTAGAGATCTCGACAGGGAGGTCCGCAGCAATCAGCCCCAGCATTTT. This chain uses TRBV20-1 with TRBJ1-5, with 7 positions matching TRBD1. The V segment lost 0 bases and the J segment 1 base; nucleotides outside the gene matches: 12. The CDR3 loop spans 18 amino acids. The V gene's germline CDR1 is DFQATT and CDR2 SNEGSKA (reference sequence).

This clonotype was recorded at least ten times. V is TRBV6-5 and J is TRBJ2-6, with 11 bases lining up with TRBD1. The CDR3 covers 16 residues. Trimming cost V 8 bases and J 1 base; bases outside gene matches: 4. The V gene's germline CDR1 is MNHEY and CDR2 SVGAGI. CDR3 nucleotide sequence: TGTGCCAGCGGGGGACAGGGGGGGTCTGGGGCCAACGTCCTGACTTTC. It specifies CASGGQGGSGANVLTF.

The table lists this clonotype with many counts. The gene calls are TRBV11-3 and TRBJ2-2; unclear D gene. The V end lost 1 base, the J end lost 0 bases, and 9 bases lay between the germline ends. The CDR3 sequence is 16 residues long. The germline gives CDR1 SGHNT, CDR2 YENEEA. The CDR3 loop is CASSLGRTANTGELFF. The CDR3 DNA follows: TGTGCCAGCAGCTTAGGACGGACCGCGAACACCGGGGAGCTGTTTTTT.

The chain uses TRBV30 and TRBJ1-5; no definite D call. Germline V lookup: CDR1 GTSNPN, CDR2 SVGIG (reference sequence). With 0 bases removed from V and 6 bases from J, the gap between germline ends came to 12 bases. The CDR3 extends over 14 amino acids. CDR3 bases: TGTGCCTGGAGTGTACCGGGGATGGGTCAGCCCCAGCATTTT. Translating it yields CAWSVPGMGQPQHF.